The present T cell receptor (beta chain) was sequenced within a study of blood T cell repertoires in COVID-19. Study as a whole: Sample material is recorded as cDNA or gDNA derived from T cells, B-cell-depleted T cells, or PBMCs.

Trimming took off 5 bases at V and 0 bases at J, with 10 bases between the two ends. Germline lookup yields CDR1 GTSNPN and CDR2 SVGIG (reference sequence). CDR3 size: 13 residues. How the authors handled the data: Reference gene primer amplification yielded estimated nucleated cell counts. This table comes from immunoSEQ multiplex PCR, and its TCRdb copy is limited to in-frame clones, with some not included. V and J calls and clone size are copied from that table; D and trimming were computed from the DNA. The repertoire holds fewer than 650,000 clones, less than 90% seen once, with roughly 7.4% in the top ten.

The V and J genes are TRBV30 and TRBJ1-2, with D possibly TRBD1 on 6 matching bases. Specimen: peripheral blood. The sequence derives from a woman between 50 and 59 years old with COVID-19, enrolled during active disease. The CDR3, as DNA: TGTGCCTGGCTTAGGACAGCTAACTATGGCTACACCTTC. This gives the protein CAWLRTANYGYTF.